One sample yielded the 14 T cell receptor beta chains listed below, sequenced in a study of blood T cells in healthy people across ages. A second 7 to 11 cycle PCR used barcoded and J-beta primers. One entry per CDR3 protein, called by TCRdb with MiXCR from the 5' RACE reads. The data show around 520,000 distinct CDR3 sequences, about a quarter seen once. The data also belong to a second study, concerning T cells of mothers and their children.

Material for sequencing was blood. These receptors originate from a boy aged 2 to 9 in good health.

This clonotype was recorded a few times. The chain uses TRBV9 and TRBJ2-5, with D perhaps TRBD2 (6 bases). The V gene's germline CDR1 is SGDLS and CDR2 YYNGEE. Trimming shortened V by 3 bases and J by 1 base, and 16 bases separated the two germline ends. This CDR3 is 16 amino acids long. CDR3 protein: CASSALPGLTQETQYF. The DNA for the CDR3 is TGTGCCAGCAGCGCATTACCGGGACTGACCCAAGAGACCCAGTACTTC.

The chain combines TRBV5-8 with TRBJ2-1, with 7 bases identical to TRBD2. The DNA end is a closer match to TRBJ2-7, so the J assignment may be wrong. The CDR3 runs 13 residues. Germline V gene sequence: CDR1 SGHTS, CDR2 YDEGEE. As DNA, the CDR3 is TGTGCCAGCAGCTCCCTGACTAGCTCCGAGCAGTACGTC. This encodes CASSSLTSSEQYV.

V gene TRBV20-1 combines with J gene TRBJ1-4, with D unresolved. The germline V gene has CDR1 DFQATT and CDR2 SNEGSKA (reference sequence). The ends were cut back, 6 bases at V and 7 bases at J, with 12 bases in the middle. The CDR3 totals 12 residues. CDR3 loop: CSAPAGREKLFF. CDR3 coding DNA: TGCAGTGCCCCAGCAGGTCGTGAAAAACTGTTTTTT.

Comments on this clonotype: An end of the junction differs from the germline gene, which may be a read error. The chain is built from TRBV7-2 and TRBJ2-1; 13 bases align to TRBD2. The germline V gene encodes CDR1 SGHTA and CDR2 FQGNSA. The length of the CDR3 is 16 residues. For the CDR3, the DNA is TGTGCCGGCAGTGCCGGGTGGACTAGCGGGAGAAGCGAGCAGTTCTTC. Encoded protein: CAGSAGWTSGRSEQFF. Full variable domain (outside the CDR3, taken from reference TRBV7-2 and TRBJ2-1): GAGVSQSPSNKVTEKGKDVELRCDPISGHTALYWYRQSLGQGLEFLIYFQGNSAPDKSGLPSDRFSAERTGGSVSTLTIQRTQQEDSAVYLCAGSAGWTSGRSEQFFGPGTRLTVL.

A few counts support this clonotype. The DNA of the CDR3 is TGCGCCAGCAGTGGCTTAGCAACCTCTGGGGCCAACGTCCTGACTTTC. Its protein product is CASSGLATSGANVLTF. V and J are TRBV10-2 and TRBJ2-6; D uncertain. With 4 bases removed from V and 0 bases from J, the gap between germline ends came to 10 bases. The CDR3 is made up of 16 amino acids. The germline gives CDR1 WSHSY, CDR2 SAAADI.

The chain carries TRBV7-8 and TRBJ2-6; either TRBD1 or TRBD2 may fit D (6 bases each). CDR1 and CDR2 from the germline V gene are SGHVS and FQNEAQ. There are 16 residues in the CDR3. The V end was cut by 4 bases, the J end by 2 bases, with 12 bases between. In DNA, the CDR3 is TGTGCCAGCAGCTCATTCCGGGGGCCTGGGGCCAACGTCCTGACTTTC. Its protein product is CASSSFRGPGANVLTF.

This chain connects TRBV6-6 to TRBJ2-3; D may match TRBD1 or TRBD2 (5 bases each). Germline lookup yields CDR1 MNHNY and CDR2 SVGAGI (reference sequence). There are 16 residues in the CDR3. Trimming took off 0 bases at V and 5 bases at J, with 15 bases between the two ends. The DNA of the CDR3 is TGTGCCAGCAGTTACTCAGCGAGGGGCCGGGGAGATACGCAGTATTTT. This translates into CASSYSARGRGDTQYF.

The sample holds many counts of this clonotype. This rearrangement joins TRBV6-5 to TRBJ1-2; D is unclear. V was pared by 5 bases and J by 4 bases, with 8 bases between. Germline loops: CDR1 MNHEY, CDR2 SVGAGI. This CDR3 is 12 amino acids long. CDR3 residues: CASSSGVYGYTF. The CDR3 coding sequence is TGTGCCAGCAGTAGCGGGGTCTATGGCTACACCTTC.

The chain joins TRBV12-3 or TRBV12-4 to TRBJ2-4; tentative D call: TRBD2 (6 bases). V dropped 5 bases and J dropped 0 bases, with 17 bases sitting between them. The CDR3 length is 17 residues. The CDR3 sequence: CASSPPRRGVAKNIQYF. The CDR3 DNA follows: TGTGCCAGCAGTCCCCCTCGACGCGGGGTAGCCAAAAACATTCAGTACTTC.

The chain has TRBV18 and TRBJ1-4, with 7 bases fitting TRBD1. Germline CDR1 is KGHSH and CDR2 is LQKENI. The V gene end was trimmed by 2 bases and the J gene end by 14 bases; junction bases not matched to a gene: 14. This CDR3 contains 15 residues. CDR3 protein: CASSPASRGGGMLFF. The CDR3 nucleotides read TGTGCCAGCTCACCAGCCTCCAGGGGGGGCGGAATGCTGTTTTTT.

J is TRBJ2-1 and V is TRBV7-2, with TRBD2 matching over 14 bases. The CDR3 covers 16 residues. Germline-derived CDR1 and CDR2 are SGHTA and FQGNSA. J lost 7 bases, V lost 8 bases, and 10 bases had no gene match. The CDR3 protein is CASLNSGLAGANEQFF. CDR3 sequence (DNA): TGTGCCAGCCTAAATTCGGGACTAGCGGGGGCAAATGAGCAGTTCTTC.

A word on this clonotype: With a much larger clone just one base away, this may be a read error. The chain has TRBV4-2 and TRBJ2-5, with D unresolved. Germline V gene sequence: CDR1 LGHNA, CDR2 YNFKEQ. This CDR3 region has 13 residues. The CDR3: CANSRIRGETQYF. The CDR3 DNA reads TGTGCCAACAGCCGAATTAGAGGAGAGACCCAGTACTTC.

This clonotype was observed a few times. The gene calls are TRBV29-1 and TRBJ2-6; 8 positions agree with TRBD1. CDR3 length equals 16 residues. Germline values: CDR1 SQVTM, CDR2 ANQGSEA. V lost 8 bases to trimming and J lost 4 bases; unmatched junction nucleotides: 13. CDR3 nucleotides: TGCAGCCTTCCCTTTCCAGGGGGCGCCGGGGCCAACGTCCTGACTTTC. Protein product: CSLPFPGGAGANVLTF.

The CDR3 DNA reads as TGTGCCAGTAGTATAGTGACAGATCTAGATACGCAGTATTTT. It yields the protein CASSIVTDLDTQYF. This chain joins TRBV19 and TRBJ2-3; D is perhaps TRBD1 (5 bases). Trimming removed 1 base from V and 5 bases from J, with 10 bases in between. Germline CDR1 reads LNHDA; CDR2 reads SQIVND (reference sequence). The CDR3 consists of 14 residues.